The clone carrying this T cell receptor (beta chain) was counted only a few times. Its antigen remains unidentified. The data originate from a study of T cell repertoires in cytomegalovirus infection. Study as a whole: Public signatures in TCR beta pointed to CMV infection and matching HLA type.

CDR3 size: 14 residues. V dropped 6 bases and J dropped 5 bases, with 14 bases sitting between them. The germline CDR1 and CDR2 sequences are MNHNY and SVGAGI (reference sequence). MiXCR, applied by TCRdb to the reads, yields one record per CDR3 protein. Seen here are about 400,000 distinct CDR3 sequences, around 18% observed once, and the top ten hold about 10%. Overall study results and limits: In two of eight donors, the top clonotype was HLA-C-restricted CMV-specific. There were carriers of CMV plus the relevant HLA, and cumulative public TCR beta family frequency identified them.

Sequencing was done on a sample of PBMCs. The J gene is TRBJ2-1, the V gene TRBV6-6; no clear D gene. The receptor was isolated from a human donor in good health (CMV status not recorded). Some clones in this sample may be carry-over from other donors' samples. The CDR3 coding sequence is TGTGCCAGCAGCCTTCTCAGGTTTAACAATGAGCAGTTCTTC. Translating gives CASSLLRFNNEQFF.